Below are 31 T cell receptor beta chains sequenced from a single sample in a study of T cell responses to AZD1222 COVID-19 vaccine. The table came from immunoSEQ multiplex PCR; TCRdb's copy has only in-frame clones and leaves some out. This table holds around 100,000 clones, roughly 89% found once. This sample comprised peripheral blood, obtained on day 0 of AZD1222 vaccination. The receptors come from an adult in good health.

The chain uses TRBV4-1 and TRBJ2-1; D possibly corresponds to TRBD2 (5 bases). Germline V gene lookup returns CDR1 MGHRA and CDR2 YSYEKL. CDR3 length equals 15 residues. V was clipped by 4 bases and J by 2 bases, with 12 bases between them. CDR3 DNA sequence: TGCGCCAGCAGCCCCCCTAGCCTTGCCTACAATGAGCAGTTCTTC. It yields the protein CASSPPSLAYNEQFF.

This chain links TRBV3-1 (or the pseudogene TRBV3-2) with TRBJ2-2; no reliable D call. The CDR3 length is 13 residues. Trimming removed 3 bases from V and 7 bases from J, with 9 bases in between. Germline V lookup: CDR1 LGHDT, CDR2 YNNKEL (reference sequence). CDR3: CASSHLTVGELFF. The CDR3 bases are TGTGCCAGCAGCCACCTAACAGTCGGGGAGCTGTTTTTT.

This clone was detected once. The chain couples TRBV3-1 (or the pseudogene TRBV3-2) to TRBJ1-1; 9 nucleotides line up with TRBD1. Germline V gives CDR1 LGHDT, CDR2 YNNKEL (reference sequence). Trimming at V came to 4 bases and at J to 5 bases, leaving 5 bases not matched to a gene. This CDR3 is built from 14 residues. The CDR3 is CASSRTGDHTEAFF. The CDR3 DNA follows: TGTGCCAGCAGCCGGACAGGGGATCATACTGAAGCTTTCTTT.

The CDR3 DNA follows: TGTGCCAGCAGCTGGAACTATGTCCGGGATTATAGCAATCAGCCCCAGCATTTT. Its translation: CASSWNYVRDYSNQPQHF. The V call is TRBV7-8, the J call TRBJ1-5; no clear D gene. The CDR3 has 18 amino acids. With 4 bases removed from V and 0 bases from J, the gap between germline ends came to 19 bases. Germline lookup yields CDR1 SGHVS and CDR2 FQNEAQ.

The chain couples TRBV4-1 to TRBJ1-4, with D perhaps TRBD1 (5 bases). This CDR3 comprises 16 residues. The germline V gene has CDR1 MGHRA and CDR2 YSYEKL. The V end was cut by 4 bases, the J end by 7 bases, with 19 bases between. The DNA for the CDR3 is TGCGCCAGCAGCCCCCCTCGGGGGACGACCATTGAAAAACTGTTTTTT. It encodes CASSPPRGTTIEKLFF.

The chain recombines TRBV6-2 or TRBV6-3 with TRBJ1-6, with TRBD1 matching 10 bases. This CDR3 has 15 residues. Unmatched junction bases numbered 4, after V lost 1 base and J lost 10 bases. The germline V gene has CDR1 MNHEY and CDR2 SVGEGT. In nucleotides, the CDR3 is TGTGCCAGCAGTTACTTGCGGGACAGGGGCTCACCCCTCCACTTT. Amino acids: CASSYLRDRGSPLHF.

V gene TRBV15 combines with J gene TRBJ1-1, with 8 positions matching TRBD1. The ends lost 1 base at V and 3 bases at J; junction bases unmatched: 4. The CDR3 contains 15 residues. From germline, CDR1 is LNHNV and CDR2 YYDKDF (reference sequence). The CDR3 spells CATSRGTGGYTEAFF. The CDR3 region has the DNA TGTGCCACCAGCAGAGGAACAGGGGGGTACACTGAAGCTTTCTTT. The full variable domain, with the rest looked up from reference TRBV15 and TRBJ1-1, is DAMVIQNPRYQVTQFGKPVTLSCSQTLNHNVMYWYQQKSSQAPKLLFHYYDKDFNNEADTPDNFQSRRPNTSFCFLDIRSPGLGDTAMYLCATSRGTGGYTEAFFGQGTRLTVV.

The chain couples TRBV7-9 to TRBJ2-1, with 10 nucleotides matching TRBD2. CDR1 is SEHNR, CDR2 FQNEAQ, per germline (reference sequence). The length of the CDR3 is 15 residues. V lost 7 bases to trimming and J lost 7 bases; unmatched junction nucleotides: 10. The CDR3 DNA is TGTGCCAGCAATCCCACCGGACTAGCGGATAATGAGCAGTTCTTC. Translating gives CASNPTGLADNEQFF.

This rearrangement joins TRBV19 to TRBJ1-1; perhaps TRBD1 as D (6 bases). This CDR3 spans 14 amino acids. CDR1 is LNHDA, CDR2 SQIVND, per germline (reference sequence). V was clipped by 7 bases and J by 3 bases, with 15 bases between them. CDR3 residues: CASTLSGGDTEAFF. The DNA of the CDR3 is TGTGCCAGTACCTTATCCGGGGGCGACACTGAAGCTTTCTTT. Combining the CDR3 with reference TRBV19 and TRBJ1-1 gives the whole variable domain DGGITQSPKYLFRKEGQNVTLSCEQNLNHDAMYWYRQDPGQGLRLIYYSQIVNDFQKGDIAEGYSVSREKKESFPLTVTSAQKNPTAFYLCASTLSGGDTEAFFGQGTRLTVV.

The gene calls are TRBV2 and TRBJ2-7; D is unresolved. CDR3 size: 14 residues. CDR1 is SNHLY, CDR2 FYNNEI, per germline. V lost 8 bases, J lost 6 bases, and 20 bases lay in between. Here the CDR3 reads CASLSNTAPSEQYF. The CDR3 DNA follows: TGTGCCAGCTTGAGTAATACTGCCCCGAGCGAGCAGTACTTC.

The chain couples TRBV5-1 to TRBJ2-5; 10 nucleotides align to TRBD1. Germline V CDR1 and CDR2: SGHRS, YFSETQ. The J segment lost 5 bases and the V segment lost 4 bases, leaving 11 bases of the junction unmatched. This CDR3 has 16 amino acids. Written as DNA, the CDR3 is TGCGCCAGCAGCCCCCAGGGACAGGGGAACCTCGAGACCCAGTACTTC. Translating it yields CASSPQGQGNLETQYF.

The chain is built from TRBV6-6 and TRBJ1-2; D is ambiguous. With 7 bases removed from V and 2 bases from J, the gap between germline ends came to 14 bases. CDR3 length: 14 amino acids. Germline V gene data show CDR1 as MNHNY and CDR2 as SVGAGI (reference sequence). This chain's CDR3 is CASTWTQENYGYTF. CDR3 DNA: TGTGCCAGCACCTGGACGCAGGAAAACTATGGCTACACCTTC.

The chain carries TRBV5-1 and TRBJ2-1; the match to TRBD2 covers 8 bases. The CDR3 extends over 15 amino acids. Germline values: CDR1 SGHRS, CDR2 YFSETQ. V dropped 7 bases and J dropped 2; count of bases not matched to a gene: 8. The CDR3 sequence: CASRPSGSTYNEQFF. As DNA, the CDR3 is TGCGCCAGCCGTCCCAGCGGGAGCACCTACAATGAGCAGTTCTTC. The variable domain in full, with the rest retrieved from reference TRBV5-1 and TRBJ2-1, is KAGVTQTPRYLIKTRGQQVTLSCSPISGHRSVSWYQQTPGQGLQFLFEYFSETQRNKGNFPGRFSGRQFSNSRSEMNVSTLELGDSALYLCASRPSGSTYNEQFFGPGTRLTVL.

The chain links TRBV5-8 to TRBJ1-2; D is unresolved. The V end was cut by 4 bases, the J end by 5 bases, with 15 bases between. Germline-derived CDR1 and CDR2 are SGHTS and YDEGEE. This CDR3 has 14 amino acids. DNA for the CDR3: TGTGCCAGCAGCCCCCCTGGGGTTGGGTATGGCTACACCTTC. It specifies CASSPPGVGYGYTF.

This chain joins TRBV5-8 and TRBJ2-1; the match to TRBD2 covers 10 bases. The CDR3 length is 18 residues. Germline V gene sequence: CDR1 SGHTS, CDR2 YDEGEE. Germline trimming cut 0 bases from V and 10 bases from J; bases unmatched to any gene: 16. The chain's CDR3 is CASSLVVDPAGGTSEQFF. DNA of the CDR3: TGTGCCAGCAGCTTGGTAGTCGATCCAGCGGGGGGGACGAGCGAGCAGTTCTTC.

This chain uses TRBV27 with TRBJ2-2; D not certain. Germline loops: CDR1 MNHEY, CDR2 SMNVEV (reference sequence). V gave up 4 bases and J gave up 5 bases, with 5 bases separating them. The CDR3 is 12 amino acids. As DNA, the CDR3 is TGTGCCAGCAGTTCCGGGACCGGGGAGCTGTTTTTT. It yields the protein CASSSGTGELFF.

The chain combines TRBV19 with TRBJ2-5; D might be TRBD1 or TRBD2, each matching 5 bases. The V end lost 3 bases, the J end lost 0 bases, and 14 bases lay between the germline ends. There are 16 residues in the CDR3. Germline lookup yields CDR1 LNHDA and CDR2 SQIVND (reference sequence). The CDR3 reads CASSMGVGSYQETQYF. CDR3 in DNA: TGTGCCAGTAGTATGGGGGTGGGCTCGTACCAAGAGACCCAGTACTTC.

This clone was counted only a few times. The rearrangement links TRBV4-2 to TRBJ1-2; tentative D call: TRBD1 (5 bases). The V and J ends lost 4 bases and 2 bases respectively, with 14 bases between them. The CDR3 spans 15 residues. Germline V lookup: CDR1 LGHNA, CDR2 YNFKEQ. The CDR3 loop is CASSPLGGINYGYTF. DNA of the CDR3: TGTGCCAGCAGCCCCCTTGGGGGGATCAACTATGGCTACACCTTC.

This chain links TRBV10-3 with TRBJ2-3; TRBD1 matches at 9 bases. The J segment lost 3 bases and the V segment lost 6 bases, leaving 10 bases of the junction unmatched. The CDR3 runs 16 residues. Germline CDR1 reads ENHRY; CDR2 reads SYGVKD. Written as DNA, the CDR3 is TGTGCCATCAGGCAGACAGGGGGTTATCCTACAGATACGCAGTATTTT. Translated: CAIRQTGGYPTDTQYF.

The genes are TRBV7-8 and TRBJ2-1; no clear D gene. This CDR3 contains 14 residues. Germline V CDR1 and CDR2: SGHVS, FQNEAQ. Trimming pared 11 bases from V and 0 bases from J, leaving 14 bases between. CDR3 sequence (DNA): TGTGCCGTCCCGGTATCTAGCTCCTACAATGAGCAGTTCTTC. Its translation is CAVPVSSSYNEQFF.

The chain carries TRBV6-5 and TRBJ2-5; D is ambiguous. CDR1 and CDR2 (germline): MNHEY, SVGAGI. V was pared by 2 bases and J by 5 bases, with 15 bases between. This CDR3 region has 15 residues. The CDR3 nucleotides are TGTGCCAGCAGTTACGTGATGGGGATCCGGGAGACCCAGTACTTC. This sequence encodes CASSYVMGIRETQYF.

The V gene is TRBV18, the J gene TRBJ1-1; no clear D. The CDR3 is made up of 13 amino acids. CDR1 and CDR2 (germline): KGHSH, LQKENI. Trimming shortened V by 6 bases and J by 2 bases, and 10 bases separated the two germline ends. CDR3 nucleotides: TGTGCCAGCTCCGGTAGGGAAAACACTGAAGCTTTCTTT. This encodes CASSGRENTEAFF.

The chain has TRBV7-9 and TRBJ2-3; D is unresolved. The CDR3 has 15 amino acids. Trimming cost V 4 bases and J 1 base, with 12 bases left between them. Germline lookup yields CDR1 SEHNR and CDR2 FQNEAQ (reference sequence). The CDR3 loop is CASSSSLEGTDTQYF. CDR3 bases: TGTGCCAGCAGCTCCAGTCTAGAGGGCACAGATACGCAGTATTTT.

The J gene is TRBJ1-2, the V gene TRBV5-4; a weak D match, TRBD1 (5 bases). Germline V CDR1 and CDR2: SGHNT, YYREEE (reference sequence). V lost 1 base and J 5 bases, leaving 12 bases between the germline ends. CDR3 length equals 14 residues. The CDR3 DNA reads as TGTGCCAGCAGCTTGAGAGGGGCTGGGTATGGCTACACCTTC. This gives the protein CASSLRGAGYGYTF.

The chain is built from TRBV5-1 and TRBJ1-2; TRBD1 matches at 10 bases. The CDR3 contains 16 residues. The trim removed 4 bases at V and 4 bases at J, leaving 10 bases unmatched. Germline V CDR1 and CDR2: SGHRS, YFSETQ. The DNA for the CDR3 is TGCGCCAGCAGCACTGGGACAGGGGCCGGGAGCTATGGCTACACCTTC. Its protein product is CASSTGTGAGSYGYTF. The whole variable domain, remainder taken from reference TRBV5-1 and TRBJ1-2, is KAGVTQTPRYLIKTRGQQVTLSCSPISGHRSVSWYQQTPGQGLQFLFEYFSETQRNKGNFPGRFSGRQFSNSRSEMNVSTLELGDSALYLCASSTGTGAGSYGYTFGSGTRLTVV.

J is TRBJ2-7 and V is TRBV3-1 (or the pseudogene TRBV3-2); TRBD2 agrees at 9 bases. V was pared by 0 bases and J by 4 bases, with 4 bases of the junction left unmatched. CDR1 and CDR2 from the germline V gene are LGHDT and YNNKEL (reference sequence). This CDR3 spans 15 amino acids. The DNA of the CDR3 is TGTGCCAGCAGCCAAGATTCGGGACTAGCTTACGAGCAGTACTTC. Its protein product is CASSQDSGLAYEQYF.

The CDR3 nucleotides are TGTGCCAGCAGCTTGATTTTAGCGGGAGGACACGGGGAGCTGTTTTTT. Translation: CASSLILAGGHGELFF. The chain links TRBV5-5 to TRBJ2-2, with 10 bases matching TRBD2. The V and J ends lost 1 base and 7 bases, in that order; junction bases with no gene match: 7. The germline V gene encodes CDR1 SGHKS and CDR2 YYEKEE (reference sequence). The CDR3 consists of 16 residues.

The CDR3: CASSNIRGVGGASRFNYGYTF. The CDR3 DNA sequence: TGTGCCAGCAGCAATATTCGGGGAGTTGGGGGCGCGAGTCGGTTTAACTATGGCTACACCTTC. The chain uses TRBV7-3 and TRBJ1-2, with D possibly being TRBD1 (6 bases). The germline gives CDR1 SGHTA, CDR2 FQGTGA. The CDR3 has 21 amino acids. V lost 5 bases and J 1 base, leaving 32 bases between the germline ends.

V and J are TRBV5-1 and TRBJ2-1; 10 bases line up with TRBD2. This CDR3 comprises 15 residues. Germline V CDR1 and CDR2: SGHRS, YFSETQ. With V trimmed by 5 bases and J by 2 bases, 4 bases remained unmatched. As DNA, the CDR3 is TGCGCCAGCAGTCCGCTAGCGGGGGCCTACAATGAGCAGTTCTTC. Residues: CASSPLAGAYNEQFF.

This clone was counted between two and nine times. The rearrangement uses TRBV5-6 and TRBJ2-3; 11 bases align to TRBD2. V trimming: 6 bases; J trimming: 3 bases; junction bases outside the gene matches: 6. There are 15 residues in the CDR3. Germline V CDR1 and CDR2: SGHDT, YYEEEE. The CDR3 loop reads CASNSLAGDTDTQYF. CDR3 in DNA: TGTGCCAGCAACTCACTAGCGGGAGATACAGATACGCAGTATTTT.

The chain's CDR3 is CASSRGYSGNTIYF. The CDR3 DNA follows: TGTGCCAGCAGTAGGGGGTACTCTGGAAACACCATATATTTT. The chain combines TRBV6-5 with TRBJ1-3, with TRBD1 as a possible D gene (6 bases). Trimming cost V 5 bases and J 0 bases, with 8 bases left between them. CDR3 length: 14 residues. Per the germline V gene, CDR1 is MNHEY and CDR2 is SVGAGI.